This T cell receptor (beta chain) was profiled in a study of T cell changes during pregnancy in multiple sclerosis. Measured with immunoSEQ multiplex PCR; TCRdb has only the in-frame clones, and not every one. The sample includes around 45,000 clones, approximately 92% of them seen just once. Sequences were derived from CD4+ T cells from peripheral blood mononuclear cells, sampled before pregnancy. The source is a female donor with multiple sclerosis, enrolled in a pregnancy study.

CDR3 amino acids: CASSQQGVAEQFF. In DNA form, the CDR3 reads TGCGCCAGCAGCCAACAGGGGGTGGCTGAGCAGTTCTTC. The chain carries TRBV4-3 and TRBJ2-1, with 7 bases aligning to TRBD1. Germline V gives CDR1 LGHNA, CDR2 YSLEER. This CDR3 region has 13 residues. J lost 9 bases, V lost 2 bases, and 4 bases had no gene match.